This TCR beta chain is drawn from a study of T cell responses to AZD1222 COVID-19 vaccine. Regarding this clone: Its antigen is not known.

Sequenced by immunoSEQ multiplex PCR; TCRdb stores in-frame clones only, minus some. Altogether 110,000 to 150,000 clones are present, roughly nine tenths being singletons, with the ten largest covering about 3.8%. Regarding the study as a whole: Spike was spanned by vaccine-associated CD4 TCRs, which were dominant at 160-218 and 743-854.

The CDR3 sequence is 14 residues long. Germline CDR1 LGHNA, CDR2 YNFKEQ. With 4 bases clipped from V and 6 bases from J, the junction kept 6 bases outside the gene matches. This specimen consisted of peripheral blood, obtained on day 0 of AZD1222 vaccination. This TCR derives from an adult in good health. The chain links TRBV4-2 to TRBJ1-3, with 7 nucleotides matching TRBD1. The CDR3 region is CASSPTGAANTIYF. The CDR3 region has the DNA TGTGCCAGCAGCCCAACAGGGGCGGCAAACACCATATATTTT.